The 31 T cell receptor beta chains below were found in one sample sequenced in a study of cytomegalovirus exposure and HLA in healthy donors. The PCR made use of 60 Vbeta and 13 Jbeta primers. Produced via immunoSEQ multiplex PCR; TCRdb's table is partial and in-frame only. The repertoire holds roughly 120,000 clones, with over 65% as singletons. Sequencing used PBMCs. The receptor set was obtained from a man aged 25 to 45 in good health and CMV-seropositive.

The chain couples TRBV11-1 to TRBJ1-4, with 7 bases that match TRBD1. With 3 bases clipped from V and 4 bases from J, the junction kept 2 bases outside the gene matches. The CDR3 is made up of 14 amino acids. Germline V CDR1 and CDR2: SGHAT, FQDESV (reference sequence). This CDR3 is CASSLGQNNEKLFF. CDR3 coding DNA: TGTGCCAGCAGCTTGGGACAGAATAATGAAAAACTGTTTTTT.

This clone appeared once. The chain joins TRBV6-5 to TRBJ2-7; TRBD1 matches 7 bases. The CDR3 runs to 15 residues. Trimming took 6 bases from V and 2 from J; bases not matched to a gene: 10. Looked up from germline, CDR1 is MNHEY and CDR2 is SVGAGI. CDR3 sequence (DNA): TGTGCCAGCAGCCGAGAGAACAGGGGTCCCTACGAGCAGTACTTC. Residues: CASSRENRGPYEQYF.

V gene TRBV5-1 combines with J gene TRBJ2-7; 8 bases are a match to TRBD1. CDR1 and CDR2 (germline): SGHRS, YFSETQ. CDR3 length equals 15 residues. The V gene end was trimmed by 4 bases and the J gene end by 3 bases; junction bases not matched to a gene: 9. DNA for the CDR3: TGCGCCAGCAGCCAGACAGGGGAAGAGGGCTACGAGCAGTACTTC. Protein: CASSQTGEEGYEQYF.

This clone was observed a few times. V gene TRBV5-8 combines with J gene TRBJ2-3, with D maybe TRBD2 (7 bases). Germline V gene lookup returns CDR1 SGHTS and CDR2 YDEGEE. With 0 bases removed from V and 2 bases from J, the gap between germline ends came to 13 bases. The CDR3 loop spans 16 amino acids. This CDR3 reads CASSLGTGTNTDTQYF. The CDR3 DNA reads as TGTGCCAGCAGCTTGGGAACAGGGACTAACACAGATACGCAGTATTTT.

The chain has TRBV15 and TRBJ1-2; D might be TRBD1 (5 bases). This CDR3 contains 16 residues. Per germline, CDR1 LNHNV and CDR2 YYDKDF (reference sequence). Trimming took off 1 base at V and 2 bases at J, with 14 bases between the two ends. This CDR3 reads CATSRGWGSPNYGYTF. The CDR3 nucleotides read TGTGCCACCAGCAGAGGGTGGGGCAGCCCCAACTATGGCTACACCTTC.

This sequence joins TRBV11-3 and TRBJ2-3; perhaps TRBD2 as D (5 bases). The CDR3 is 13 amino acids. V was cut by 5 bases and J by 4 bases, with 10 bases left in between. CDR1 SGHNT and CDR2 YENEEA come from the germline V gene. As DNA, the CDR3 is TGTGCCAGCAGCGAGGGCACCCCAGATACGCAGTATTTT. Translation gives CASSEGTPDTQYF.

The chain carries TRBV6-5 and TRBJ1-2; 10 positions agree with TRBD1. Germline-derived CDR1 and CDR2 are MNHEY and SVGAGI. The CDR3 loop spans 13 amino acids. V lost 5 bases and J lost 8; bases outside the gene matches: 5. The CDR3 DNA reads TGTGCCAGCAGTGGACAGGGGGTTAGAGGCTACACCTTC. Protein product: CASSGQGVRGYTF.

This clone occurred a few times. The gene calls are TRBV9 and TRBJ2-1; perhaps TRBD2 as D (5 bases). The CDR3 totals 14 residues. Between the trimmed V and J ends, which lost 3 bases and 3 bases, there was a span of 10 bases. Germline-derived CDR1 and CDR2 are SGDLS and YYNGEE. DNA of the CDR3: TGTGCCAGCAGCGCCGGACGGGGCTACAATGAGCAGTTCTTC. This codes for CASSAGRGYNEQFF.

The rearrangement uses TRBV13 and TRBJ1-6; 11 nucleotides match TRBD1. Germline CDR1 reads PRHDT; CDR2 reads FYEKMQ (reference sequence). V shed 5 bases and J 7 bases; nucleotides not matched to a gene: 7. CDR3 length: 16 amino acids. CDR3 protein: CASSLLDRGRNSPLHF. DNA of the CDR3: TGTGCCAGCAGCCTTTTGGACAGGGGGCGAAATTCACCCCTCCACTTT.

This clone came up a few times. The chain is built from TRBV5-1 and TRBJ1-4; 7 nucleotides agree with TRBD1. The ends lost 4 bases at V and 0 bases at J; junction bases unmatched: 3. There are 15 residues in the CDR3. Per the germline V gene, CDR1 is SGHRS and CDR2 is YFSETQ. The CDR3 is CASSIQGATNEKLFF. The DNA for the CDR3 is TGCGCCAGCAGCATCCAGGGGGCAACTAATGAAAAACTGTTTTTT.

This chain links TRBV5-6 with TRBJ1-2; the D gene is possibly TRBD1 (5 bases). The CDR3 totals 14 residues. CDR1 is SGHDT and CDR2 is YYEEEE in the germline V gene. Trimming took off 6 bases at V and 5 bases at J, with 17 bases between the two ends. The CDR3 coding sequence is TGTGCCAGCAACCGCGGACGGACAACATATGGCTACACCTTC. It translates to CASNRGRTTYGYTF.

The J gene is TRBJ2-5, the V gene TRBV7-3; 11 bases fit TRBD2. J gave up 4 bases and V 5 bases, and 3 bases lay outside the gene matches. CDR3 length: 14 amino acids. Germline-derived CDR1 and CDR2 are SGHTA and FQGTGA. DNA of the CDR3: TGTGCCAGCAGCCCCGGACTAGCGGGAGAGACCCAGTACTTC. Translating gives CASSPGLAGETQYF.

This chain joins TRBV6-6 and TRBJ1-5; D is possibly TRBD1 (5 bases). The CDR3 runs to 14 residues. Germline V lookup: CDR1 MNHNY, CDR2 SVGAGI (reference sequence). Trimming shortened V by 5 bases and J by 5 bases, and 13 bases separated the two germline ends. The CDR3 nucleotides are TGTGCCAGCAGTGGCGGGGGAGTCGATCAGCCCCAGCATTTT. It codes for CASSGGGVDQPQHF.

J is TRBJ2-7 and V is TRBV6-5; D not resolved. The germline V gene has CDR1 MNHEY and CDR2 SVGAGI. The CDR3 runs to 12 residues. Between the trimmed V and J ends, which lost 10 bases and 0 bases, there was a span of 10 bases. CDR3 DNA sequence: TGTGCCACCGGTACTCGCTCCTACGAGCAGTACTTC. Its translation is CATGTRSYEQYF.

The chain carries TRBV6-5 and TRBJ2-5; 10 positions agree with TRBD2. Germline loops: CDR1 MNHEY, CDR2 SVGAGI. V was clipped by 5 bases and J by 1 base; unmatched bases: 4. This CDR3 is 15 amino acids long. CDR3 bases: TGTGCCAGCAGTGTTAGCGGGGGGTTCCAAGAGACCCAGTACTTC. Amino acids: CASSVSGGFQETQYF.

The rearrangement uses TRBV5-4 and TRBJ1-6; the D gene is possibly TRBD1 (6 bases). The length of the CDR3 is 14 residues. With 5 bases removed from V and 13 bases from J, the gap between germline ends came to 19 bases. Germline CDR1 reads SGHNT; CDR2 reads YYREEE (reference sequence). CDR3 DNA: TGTGCCAGCAGACCCCCGGGGGGCGTGGGGCCCCTCCACTTT. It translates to CASRPPGGVGPLHF.

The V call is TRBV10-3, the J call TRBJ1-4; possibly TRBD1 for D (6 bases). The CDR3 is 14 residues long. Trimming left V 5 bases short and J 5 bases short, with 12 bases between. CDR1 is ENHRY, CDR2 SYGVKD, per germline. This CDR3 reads CAISPGEGNEKLFF. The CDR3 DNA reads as TGTGCCATCAGTCCAGGGGAGGGGAATGAAAAACTGTTTTTT.

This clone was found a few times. The CDR3 here is CAWSVQVNQPQHF. The CDR3, as DNA: TGTGCCTGGAGTGTACAGGTCAATCAGCCCCAGCATTTT. The chain recombines TRBV30 with TRBJ1-5, with D maybe TRBD1 (5 bases). CDR3 size: 13 residues. The V end lost 0 bases, the J end lost 3 bases, and 6 bases lay between the germline ends. Germline V gene sequence: CDR1 GTSNPN, CDR2 SVGIG (reference sequence).

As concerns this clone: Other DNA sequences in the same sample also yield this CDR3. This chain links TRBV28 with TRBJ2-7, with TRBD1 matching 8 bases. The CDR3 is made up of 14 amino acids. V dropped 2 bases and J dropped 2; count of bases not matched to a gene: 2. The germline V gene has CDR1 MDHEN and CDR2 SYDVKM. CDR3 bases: TGTGCCAGCAGTTTAGGGACAGGTCCCTACGAGCAGTACTTC. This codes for CASSLGTGPYEQYF.

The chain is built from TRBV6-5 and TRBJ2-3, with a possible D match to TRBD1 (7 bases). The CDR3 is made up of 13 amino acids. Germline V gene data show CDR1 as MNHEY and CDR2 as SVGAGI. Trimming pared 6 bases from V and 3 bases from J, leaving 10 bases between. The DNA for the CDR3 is TGTGCCAGCAGCCAGGGGGGTACAGATACGCAGTATTTT. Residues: CASSQGGTDTQYF.

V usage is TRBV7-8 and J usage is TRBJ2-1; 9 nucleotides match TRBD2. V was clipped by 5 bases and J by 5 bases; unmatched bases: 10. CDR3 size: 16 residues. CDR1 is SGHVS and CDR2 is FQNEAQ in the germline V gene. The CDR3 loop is CASSIRPSGVDNEQFF. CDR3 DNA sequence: TGTGCCAGCAGCATACGACCTAGCGGGGTGGACAATGAGCAGTTCTTC.

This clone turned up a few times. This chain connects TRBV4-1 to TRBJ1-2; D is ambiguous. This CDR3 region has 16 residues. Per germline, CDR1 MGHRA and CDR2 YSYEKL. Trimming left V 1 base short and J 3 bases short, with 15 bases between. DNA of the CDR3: TGCGCCAGCAGCCAAGGTGCAGGTCCGGTTCACTATGGCTACACCTTC. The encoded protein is CASSQGAGPVHYGYTF.

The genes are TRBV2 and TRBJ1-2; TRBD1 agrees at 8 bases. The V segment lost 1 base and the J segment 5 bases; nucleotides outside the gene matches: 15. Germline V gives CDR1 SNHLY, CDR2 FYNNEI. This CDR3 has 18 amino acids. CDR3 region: CASSEVGAGQGAEYGYTF. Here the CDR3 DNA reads TGTGCCAGCAGTGAAGTTGGCGCTGGCCAGGGGGCTGAATATGGCTACACCTTC. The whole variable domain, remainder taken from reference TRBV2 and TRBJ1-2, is EPEVTQTPSHQVTQMGQEVILRCVPISNHLYFYWYRQILGQKVEFLVSFYNNEISEKSEIFDDQFSVERPDGSNFTLKIRSTKLEDSAMYFCASSEVGAGQGAEYGYTFGSGTRLTVV.

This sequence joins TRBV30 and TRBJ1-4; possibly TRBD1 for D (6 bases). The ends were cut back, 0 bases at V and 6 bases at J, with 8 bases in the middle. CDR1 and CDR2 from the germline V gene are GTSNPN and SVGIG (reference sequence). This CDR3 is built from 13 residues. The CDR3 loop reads CAWSVHRDEKLFF. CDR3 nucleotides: TGTGCCTGGAGTGTACACAGGGATGAAAAACTGTTTTTT.

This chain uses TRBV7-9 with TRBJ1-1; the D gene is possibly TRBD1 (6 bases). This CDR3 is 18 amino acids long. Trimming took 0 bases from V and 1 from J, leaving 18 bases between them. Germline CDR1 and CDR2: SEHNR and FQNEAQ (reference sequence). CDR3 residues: CASSLAQGTLLQNTEAFF. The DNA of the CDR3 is TGTGCCAGCAGCTTAGCGCAAGGGACACTCCTCCAGAACACTGAAGCTTTCTTT.

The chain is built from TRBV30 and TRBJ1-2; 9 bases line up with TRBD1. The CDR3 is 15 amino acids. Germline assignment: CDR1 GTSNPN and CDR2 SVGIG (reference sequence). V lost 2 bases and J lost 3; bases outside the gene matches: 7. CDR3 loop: CAWSYDRDRDYGYTF. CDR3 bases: TGTGCCTGGAGTTATGACCGGGACAGGGACTATGGCTACACCTTC.

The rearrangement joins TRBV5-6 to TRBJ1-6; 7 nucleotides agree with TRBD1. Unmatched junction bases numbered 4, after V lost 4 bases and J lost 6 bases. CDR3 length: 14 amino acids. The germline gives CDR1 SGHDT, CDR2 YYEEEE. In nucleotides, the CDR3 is TGTGCCAGCAGCCCAGGGGGATCTAATTCACCCCTCCACTTT. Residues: CASSPGGSNSPLHF.

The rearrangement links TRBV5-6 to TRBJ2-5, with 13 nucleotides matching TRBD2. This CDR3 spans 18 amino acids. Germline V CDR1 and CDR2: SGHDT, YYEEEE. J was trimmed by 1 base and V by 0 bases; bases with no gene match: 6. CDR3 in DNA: TGTGCCAGCAGCTTGGTGGGTGGACTAGCGGGGGCCCAAGAGACCCAGTACTTC. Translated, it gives CASSLVGGLAGAQETQYF.

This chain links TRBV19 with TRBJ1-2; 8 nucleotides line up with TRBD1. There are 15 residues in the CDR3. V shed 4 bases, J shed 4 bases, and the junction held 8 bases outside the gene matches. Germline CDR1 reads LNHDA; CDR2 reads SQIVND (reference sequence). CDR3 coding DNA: TGTGCCAGTAGTACGCCGGACAGGGACAGCTATGGCTACACCTTC. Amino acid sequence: CASSTPDRDSYGYTF.

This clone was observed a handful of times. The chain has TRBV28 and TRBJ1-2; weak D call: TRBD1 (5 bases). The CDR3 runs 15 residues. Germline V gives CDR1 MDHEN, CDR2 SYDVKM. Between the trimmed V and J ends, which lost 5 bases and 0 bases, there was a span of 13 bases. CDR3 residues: CASSTPSTANYGYTF. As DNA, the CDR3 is TGTGCCAGCAGTACCCCCTCGACAGCTAACTATGGCTACACCTTC.

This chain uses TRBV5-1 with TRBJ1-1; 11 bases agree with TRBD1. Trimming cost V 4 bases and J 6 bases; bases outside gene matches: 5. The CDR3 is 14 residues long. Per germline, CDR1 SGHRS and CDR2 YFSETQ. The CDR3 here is CASSPGQGASEAFF. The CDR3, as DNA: TGCGCCAGCAGCCCCGGACAGGGGGCATCTGAAGCTTTCTTT.